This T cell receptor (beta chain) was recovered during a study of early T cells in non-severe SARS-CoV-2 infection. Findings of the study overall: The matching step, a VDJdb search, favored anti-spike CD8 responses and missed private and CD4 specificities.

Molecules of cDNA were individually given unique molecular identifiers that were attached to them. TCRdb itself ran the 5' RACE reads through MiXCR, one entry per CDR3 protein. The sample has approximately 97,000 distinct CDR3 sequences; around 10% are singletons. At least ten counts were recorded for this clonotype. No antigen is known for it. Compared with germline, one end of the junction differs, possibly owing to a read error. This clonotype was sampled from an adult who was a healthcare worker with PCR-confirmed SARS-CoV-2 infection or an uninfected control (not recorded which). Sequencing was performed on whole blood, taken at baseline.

The CDR3 DNA is TGTGCCAGCTCAGAAAGTCAGCGGGAGTCGGTCTTC. Translated, it gives CASSESQRESVF. The V and J genes are TRBV18 and TRBJ2-1; 8 bases map to TRBD2. Germline CDR1 KGHSH, CDR2 LQKENI. The CDR3 totals 12 residues.